Detailed here is one TCR beta chain. Its antigen is undetermined. These data originate in a study of blood T cells in healthy people across ages. About the study: Per two T cells, about one barcoded beta molecule was captured through template switching. Study outcomes and limitations: TCR beta diversity tracked closely with naive T cell percentage.

With 6 bases clipped from V and 7 bases from J, the junction kept 13 bases outside the gene matches. Germline V gene lookup returns CDR1 DFQATT and CDR2 SNEGSKA (reference sequence). The CDR3 sequence is 14 residues long. Per sample, no less than 6 micrograms of total RNA were extracted. Combining a sample-barcoded 5' primer with a J-beta primer mix, a second PCR ran for roughly 7 to 11 cycles. Each CDR3 protein gets one entry after TCRdb re-called the 5' RACE reads with MiXCR. Of fewer than 950,000 distinct CDR3 sequences in the sample, about 37% are singletons; the top ten hold around 13%. Sequencing used blood. The chain has TRBV20-1 and TRBJ1-1; 8 bases match TRBD1. This TCR came from a man aged 18 to 29 in good health. The chain's CDR3 is CSAQGTGTNREAFF. CDR3 nucleotides: TGCAGTGCGCAAGGGACAGGCACGAATCGTGAAGCTTTCTTT.